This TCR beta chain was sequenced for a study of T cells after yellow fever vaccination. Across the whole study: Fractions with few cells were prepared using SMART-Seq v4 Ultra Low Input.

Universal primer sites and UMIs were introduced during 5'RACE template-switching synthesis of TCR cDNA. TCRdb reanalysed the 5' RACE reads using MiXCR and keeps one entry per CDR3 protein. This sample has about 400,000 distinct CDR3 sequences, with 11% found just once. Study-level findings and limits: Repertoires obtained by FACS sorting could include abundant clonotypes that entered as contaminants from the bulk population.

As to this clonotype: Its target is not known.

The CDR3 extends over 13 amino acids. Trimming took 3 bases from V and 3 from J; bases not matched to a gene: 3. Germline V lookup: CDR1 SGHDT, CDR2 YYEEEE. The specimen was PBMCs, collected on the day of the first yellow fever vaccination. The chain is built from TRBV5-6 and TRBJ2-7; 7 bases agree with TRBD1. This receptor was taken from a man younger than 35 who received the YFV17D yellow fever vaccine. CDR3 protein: CASSYGTDYEQYF. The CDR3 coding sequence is TGTGCCAGCAGCTACGGGACAGACTACGAGCAGTACTTC.